These 26 T cell receptor beta chains originate from one sample sequenced in a study of T-cell memory formation after mild COVID-19. TCRdb independently ran MiXCR on the 5' RACE reads; one entry per CDR3 protein. The table shows fewer than 400,000 distinct CDR3 sequences, with 10% to 15% occurring only once. Sequenced sample: PBMCs or a T cell subset sorted from them (not recorded which). Receptors originate from a man between 18 and 29 years old who had mild COVID-19 (a few samples of this study predate the infection). Cell type and time point are not known.

This chain links TRBV7-9 with TRBJ2-2; D is perhaps TRBD2 (7 bases). The CDR3 has 13 amino acids. Germline assignment: CDR1 SEHNR and CDR2 FQNEAQ (reference sequence). Trimming took off 4 bases at V and 6 bases at J, with 9 bases between the two ends. The CDR3 DNA is TGTGCCAGCAGCTCCGGGGGGCCCGGGGAGCTGTTTTTT. Translating it yields CASSSGGPGELFF.

The chain has TRBV10-2 and TRBJ2-3; 7 bases map to TRBD2. Trimming at V came to 3 bases and at J to 3 bases, leaving 3 bases not matched to a gene. Per germline, CDR1 WSHSY and CDR2 SAAADI. The CDR3 is 14 amino acids. As DNA, the CDR3 is TGCGCCAGCAGTGACGGGGGGAGGACAGATACGCAGTATTTT. This sequence encodes CASSDGGRTDTQYF.

The chain joins TRBV12-3 or TRBV12-4 to TRBJ2-3; TRBD2 is a possible D gene (7 bases). The CDR3 covers 14 residues. The V end lost 3 bases, the J end lost 4 bases, and 11 bases lay between the germline ends. Here the CDR3 reads CASSFWGGPDTQYF. The CDR3 bases are TGTGCCAGCAGTTTTTGGGGGGGCCCAGATACGCAGTATTTT.

This clonotype was observed a handful of times. The gene calls are TRBV29-1 and TRBJ2-5; possible D gene TRBD2, 6 bases. The V end was cut by 4 bases, the J end by 5 bases, with 11 bases between. The germline gives CDR1 SQVTM, CDR2 ANQGSEA. This CDR3 has 12 amino acids. CDR3 amino acids: CSVVADWETQYF. CDR3 bases: TGCAGCGTTGTAGCGGACTGGGAGACCCAGTACTTC.

This clonotype was picked up a small number of times. The chain combines TRBV6-2 or TRBV6-3 with TRBJ1-1, with D unclear. Trimming left V 5 bases short and J 12 bases short, with 19 bases between. The CDR3 extends over 13 amino acids. Germline-derived CDR1 and CDR2 are MNHEY and SVGEGT. The CDR3 here is CASSPPGPVRPFF. CDR3 bases: TGTGCCAGCAGTCCTCCGGGTCCCGTTCGTCCTTTCTTT.

At least ten counts were recorded for this clonotype. The rearrangement uses TRBV11-3 and TRBJ2-7; 8 positions match TRBD2. The CDR3 runs 14 residues. Unmatched junction bases numbered 5, after V lost 2 bases and J lost 5 bases. Germline lookup yields CDR1 SGHNT and CDR2 YENEEA. The CDR3 sequence is CASSLSGGNDEQYF. The CDR3 DNA reads as TGTGCCAGCAGCTTAAGCGGGGGAAACGACGAGCAGTACTTC.

In its sample, this clonotype was seen many times. V is TRBV6-5 and J is TRBJ1-1, with 8 bases identical to TRBD1. The germline V gene encodes CDR1 MNHEY and CDR2 SVGAGI. V trimming: 0 bases; J trimming: 7 bases; junction bases outside the gene matches: 4. This CDR3 is built from 14 residues. The CDR3 loop reads CASSYSTGVDEAFF. The CDR3 DNA follows: TGTGCCAGCAGTTACTCGACAGGGGTCGATGAAGCTTTCTTT.

CDR3 sequence reads: CASSLKAVDIQYF. In nucleotides, the CDR3 is TGTGCCAGCAGCTTGAAGGCAGTAGACATTCAGTACTTC. V gene TRBV5-4 combines with J gene TRBJ2-4; D not certain. The V gene lost 1 base and the J gene lost 8 bases, with 10 bases spanning the gap. CDR3 length: 13 amino acids. CDR1 and CDR2 from the germline V gene are SGHNT and YYREEE (reference sequence).

In this sample, this clonotype turned up a few times. The V call is TRBV20-1, the J call TRBJ1-2, with 10 bases fitting TRBD1. V was clipped by 3 bases and J by 6 bases; unmatched bases: 7. The CDR3 is made up of 14 amino acids. The germline CDR1 and CDR2 sequences are DFQATT and SNEGSKA (reference sequence). The CDR3: CSARTDRGLDGYTF. For the CDR3, the DNA is TGCAGTGCTAGGACGGACAGGGGGTTGGATGGCTACACCTTC.

The rearrangement joins TRBV6-5 to TRBJ2-1; 9 bases match TRBD1. Germline loops: CDR1 MNHEY, CDR2 SVGAGI. CDR3 length equals 14 residues. With 7 bases clipped from V and 10 bases from J, the junction kept 11 bases outside the gene matches. The CDR3 spells CASIPGQGVGEQFF. CDR3 nucleotides: TGTGCCAGCATCCCGGGACAGGGTGTCGGGGAGCAGTTCTTC.

The chain combines TRBV19 with TRBJ2-1; 8 nucleotides line up with TRBD1. Germline V gene lookup returns CDR1 LNHDA and CDR2 SQIVND (reference sequence). The V segment lost 6 bases and the J segment 0 bases; nucleotides outside the gene matches: 7. CDR3 size: 16 residues. The CDR3 nucleotides read TGTGCCAGTAGCCAGGGGGCGGTGAGCTCCTACAATGAGCAGTTCTTC. Translating gives CASSQGAVSSYNEQFF. The whole variable domain, filled in from reference TRBV19 and TRBJ2-1, reads DGGITQSPKYLFRKEGQNVTLSCEQNLNHDAMYWYRQDPGQGLRLIYYSQIVNDFQKGDIAEGYSVSREKKESFPLTVTSAQKNPTAFYLCASSQGAVSSYNEQFFGPGTRLTVL.

This rearrangement joins TRBV5-1 to TRBJ2-5; D is possibly TRBD1 (6 bases). V dropped 5 bases and J dropped 0 bases, with 14 bases sitting between them. This CDR3 is 15 amino acids long. Germline values: CDR1 SGHRS, CDR2 YFSETQ. CDR3 sequence reads: CASSEGHPDQETQYF. The CDR3 coding sequence is TGCGCCAGCAGTGAGGGACACCCGGACCAAGAGACCCAGTACTTC.

The chain links TRBV12-3 or TRBV12-4 to TRBJ1-5, with 7 bases aligning to TRBD1. Trimming at V came to 7 bases and at J to 4 bases, leaving 7 bases not matched to a gene. The CDR3 length is 14 residues. As DNA, the CDR3 is TGTGCCAGCATCCTCGACAGGGCTAATCAGCCCCAGCATTTT. Its protein product is CASILDRANQPQHF.

The rearrangement links TRBV12-5 to TRBJ2-7, with D tentatively TRBD2 (6 bases). CDR1 is LGHNT and CDR2 is FRNRAP in the germline V gene. The CDR3 totals 10 residues. The CDR3 is CERRRDEQYV. In DNA form, the CDR3 reads TGTGAGAGACGGAGGGACGAGCAGTACGTC.

This chain uses TRBV6-5 with TRBJ1-1; 9 bases are shared with TRBD1. The V gene end was trimmed by 8 bases and the J gene end by 6 bases; junction bases not matched to a gene: 7. This CDR3 comprises 13 residues. Germline CDR1 MNHEY, CDR2 SVGAGI. DNA for the CDR3: TGTGCCAGCTCACAGGGGGCAGGCGCTGAAGCTTTCTTT. Its translation: CASSQGAGAEAFF.

This clonotype was seen repeatedly, ten times or more. V and J are TRBV7-3 and TRBJ1-1, with 8 bases identical to TRBD1. Losses at the gene ends were 4 bases for V and 3 bases for J; bases not matched to a gene: 4. Per germline, CDR1 SGHTA and CDR2 FQGTGA. The CDR3 loop spans 14 amino acids. CDR3 DNA: TGTGCCAGCAGCTCTACAGGGGGTTACACTGAAGCTTTCTTT. It is translated as CASSSTGGYTEAFF.

The gene calls are TRBV12-3 or TRBV12-4 and TRBJ2-2, with 8 bases aligning to TRBD1. This CDR3 is built from 12 residues. With 8 bases clipped from V and 6 bases from J, the junction kept 2 bases outside the gene matches. CDR3 DNA sequence: TGTGCCAGCCACAGGGGGGCCGGGGAGCTGTTTTTT. Encoded protein: CASHRGAGELFF.

The chain links TRBV6-5 to TRBJ1-5; no clear D. Germline V lookup: CDR1 MNHEY, CDR2 SVGAGI. Trimming stripped 0 bases from V and 7 bases from J, with 7 bases between. The CDR3 covers 13 residues. As DNA, the CDR3 is TGTGCCAGCAGTTACTCGTTTGGGCAGCCCCAGCATTTT. Amino acid sequence: CASSYSFGQPQHF.

In this sample, this clonotype turned up a few times. The chain recombines TRBV6-2 or TRBV6-3 with TRBJ2-7; tentatively, D is TRBD1 (6 bases). Germline V gives CDR1 MNHEY, CDR2 SVGEGT. The CDR3 has 18 residues. Trimming cost V 0 bases and J 1 base, with 19 bases left between them. The CDR3 is CASSYSKDPGTPSYEQYV. Written as DNA, the CDR3 is TGTGCCAGCAGTTACTCGAAAGACCCCGGGACACCGTCCTACGAGCAGTACGTC.

Ten or more counts support this clonotype. The DNA of the CDR3 is TGTGCCAGCAGCTTAGACGGACTAGCGAGTTTCACAGATACGCAGTATTTT. The encoded protein is CASSLDGLASFTDTQYF. The rearrangement joins TRBV11-1 to TRBJ2-3; 9 nucleotides match TRBD2. The ends lost 1 base at V and 2 bases at J; junction bases unmatched: 7. This CDR3 comprises 17 residues. The germline gives CDR1 SGHAT, CDR2 FQDESV (reference sequence).

This clonotype has just a few counts. V usage is TRBV7-2 and J usage is TRBJ1-5, with 7 bases aligning to TRBD1. Germline trimming cut 5 bases from V and 1 base from J; bases unmatched to any gene: 8. This CDR3 contains 16 residues. In germline, CDR1 is SGHTA, CDR2 FQGNSA. The CDR3 sequence: CASSPHRGRSNQPQHF. CDR3 DNA: TGTGCCAGCAGCCCCCACAGGGGCAGGAGCAATCAGCCCCAGCATTTT. Supplemented by reference TRBV7-2 and TRBJ1-5, the full variable domain reads GAGVSQSPSNKVTEKGKDVELRCDPISGHTALYWYRQSLGQGLEFLIYFQGNSAPDKSGLPSDRFSAERTGGSVSTLTIQRTQQEDSAVYLCASSPHRGRSNQPQHFGDGTRLSIL.

The chain recombines TRBV3-1 with TRBJ2-4; no clear D gene. CDR1 LGHDT and CDR2 YNNKEL come from the germline V gene (reference sequence). With 4 bases removed from V and 7 bases from J, the gap between germline ends came to 5 bases. The CDR3 is 11 amino acids. CDR3 sequence: CASSRYNIQYF. The CDR3 DNA sequence: TGTGCCAGCAGCCGCTATAACATTCAGTACTTC.

The rearrangement joins TRBV7-2 to TRBJ2-7, with 7 bases that match TRBD1. V trimming: 3 bases; J trimming: 4 bases; junction bases outside the gene matches: 12. This CDR3 is built from 16 residues. Germline V gives CDR1 SGHTA, CDR2 FQGNSA. For the CDR3, the DNA is TGTGCCAGCAGCTTCAGACAGGGTGGGATGAAATACGAGCAGTACTTC. The encoded protein is CASSFRQGGMKYEQYF.

This clonotype showed up just a few times. V is TRBV28 and J is TRBJ2-7; 9 bases agree with TRBD1. With 6 bases clipped from V and 4 bases from J, the junction kept 10 bases outside the gene matches. This CDR3 spans 15 amino acids. Germline CDR1 reads MDHEN; CDR2 reads SYDVKM. Here the CDR3 reads CASSLTGTGPYEQYV. CDR3 bases: TGTGCCAGCAGCCTTACCGGGACAGGGCCTTACGAGCAGTACGTC.

This CDR3 is CASSQLLARVETQYF. The CDR3 DNA reads TGCGCCAGCAGTCAACTCCTTGCCCGGGTTGAGACCCAGTACTTC. The chain is built from TRBV23-1 and TRBJ2-5; D gene unclear. TRBV23-1 is assigned to the ORF class and has an uncertain function. V lost 2 bases to trimming and J lost 5 bases, with 15 bases between them. This CDR3 has 15 amino acids.

The V gene is TRBV4-1, the J gene TRBJ2-1; 9 bases match TRBD1. CDR1 MGHRA and CDR2 YSYEKL come from the germline V gene. This CDR3 is 15 amino acids long. Trimming took 2 bases from V and 7 from J; bases not matched to a gene: 6. The DNA for the CDR3 is TGCGCCAGCAGCCAAAGACAGGGGGTATGGAATGAGCAGTTCTTC. Translating it yields CASSQRQGVWNEQFF.